These T cell receptor beta chains were read from a single sample in a study of T cell changes during pregnancy in multiple sclerosis. The data were produced by immunoSEQ multiplex PCR, yet TCRdb's version contains in-frame clones alone and is incomplete. This sample has fewer than 60,000 clones, with under 95% found just once. Sequenced here: peripheral blood, sampled in the second trimester of pregnancy. The receptors were gathered from a female donor with multiple sclerosis, enrolled in a pregnancy study. CDR3s include the opening cysteine and the closing phenylalanine or tryptophan.

TRBJ1-2,TRBV15,CATSRDLGKGYTF
TRBJ1-1,TRBV6-5,CASSYTYLQGEAFF
TRBJ2-1,TRBV19,CASSTARAASYNEQFF
TRBJ1-6,TRBV11-2,CASSLRGLNSPLHF
TRBJ1-1,TRBV18,CASEIRARRASTEAFF
TRBJ2-2,TRBV11-2,CASSRGRVNTGELFF
TRBJ2-5,TRBV7-8,CASSQTGGQETQYF
TRBJ1-4,TRBV7-2,CASSLRWTGGSEKLFF
TRBJ1-1,TRBV4-3,CASSQDWDRVAEAFF
TRBJ1-2,TRBV18,CASSPGGGFYGYTF
TRBJ1-2,TRBV29-1,CSVSDRGRGGYTF
TRBJ2-7,TRBV10-3,CAIRPGEPIYEQYF
TRBJ2-1,TRBV9,CASSVHARGNEQFF
TRBJ1-1,TRBV18,CASSPGLGGGTEAFF
TRBJ1-3,TRBV9,CASSKWPTAGSGNTIYF
TRBJ2-7,TRBV28,CASRVYHRASYEQYF
TRBJ2-4,TRBV4-3,CASSQNVRGPQNIQYF
TRBJ1-1,TRBV2,CASRGQLNTEAFF
TRBJ2-7,TRBV7-2,CASSLQGLEQYF
TRBJ2-1,TRBV9,CASSVSAGKSNEQFF
TRBJ2-5,TRBV9,CASSPQGSQETQYF
TRBJ2-2,TRBV19,CASRRSLGVSGELFF